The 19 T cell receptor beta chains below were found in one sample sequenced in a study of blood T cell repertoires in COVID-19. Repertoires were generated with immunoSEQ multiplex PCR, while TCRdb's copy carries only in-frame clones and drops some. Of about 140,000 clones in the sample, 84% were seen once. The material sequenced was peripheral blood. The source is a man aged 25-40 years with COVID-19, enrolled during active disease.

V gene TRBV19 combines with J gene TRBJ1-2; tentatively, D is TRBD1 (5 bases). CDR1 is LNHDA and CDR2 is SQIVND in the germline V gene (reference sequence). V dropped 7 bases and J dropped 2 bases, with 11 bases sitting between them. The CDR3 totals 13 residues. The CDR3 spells CASTMGRNYGYTF. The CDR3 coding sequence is TGTGCCAGTACCATGGGGCGGAACTATGGCTACACCTTC.

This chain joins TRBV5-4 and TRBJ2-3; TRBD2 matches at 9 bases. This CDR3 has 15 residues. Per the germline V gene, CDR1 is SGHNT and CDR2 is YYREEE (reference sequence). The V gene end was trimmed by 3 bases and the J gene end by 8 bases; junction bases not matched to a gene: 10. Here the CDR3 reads CASSSEGGRASTQYF. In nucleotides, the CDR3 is TGTGCCAGCAGCTCCGAGGGCGGGAGGGCCTCTACGCAGTATTTT.

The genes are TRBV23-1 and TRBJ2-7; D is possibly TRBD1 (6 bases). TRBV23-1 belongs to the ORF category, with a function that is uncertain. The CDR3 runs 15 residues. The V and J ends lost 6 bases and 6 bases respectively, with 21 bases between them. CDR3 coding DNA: TGCGCCAGCAGCTGCACTCGGGACAATTACCTCGAGCAGTACTTC. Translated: CASSCTRDNYLEQYF.

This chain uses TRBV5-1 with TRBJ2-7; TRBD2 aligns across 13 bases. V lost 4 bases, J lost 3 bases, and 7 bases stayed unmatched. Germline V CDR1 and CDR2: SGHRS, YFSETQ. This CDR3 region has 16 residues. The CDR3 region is CASSPRTSGSGYEQYF. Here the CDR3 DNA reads TGCGCCAGCAGCCCGCGGACTAGCGGGAGCGGCTACGAGCAGTACTTC.

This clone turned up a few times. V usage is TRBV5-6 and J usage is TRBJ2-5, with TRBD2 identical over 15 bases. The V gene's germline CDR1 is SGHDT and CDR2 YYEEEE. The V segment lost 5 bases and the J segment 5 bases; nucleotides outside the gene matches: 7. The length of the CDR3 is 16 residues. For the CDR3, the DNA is TGTGCCAGCAGGACTGGACTAGCGGGAGGGTGGGAGACCCAGTACTTC. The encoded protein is CASRTGLAGGWETQYF.

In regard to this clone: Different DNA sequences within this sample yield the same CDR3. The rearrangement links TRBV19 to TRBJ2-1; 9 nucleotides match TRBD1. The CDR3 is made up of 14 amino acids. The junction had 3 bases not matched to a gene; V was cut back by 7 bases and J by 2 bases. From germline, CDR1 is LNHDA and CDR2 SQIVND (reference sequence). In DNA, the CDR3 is TGTGCCAGTAACGACAGGGGGACCTACAATGAGCAGTTCTTC. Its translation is CASNDRGTYNEQFF.

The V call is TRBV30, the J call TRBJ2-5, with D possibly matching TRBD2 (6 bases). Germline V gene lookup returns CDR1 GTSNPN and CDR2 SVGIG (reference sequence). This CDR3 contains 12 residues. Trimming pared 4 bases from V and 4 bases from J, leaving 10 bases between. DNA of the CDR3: TGTGCCTGGACCCCCGGGGGAGAGACCCAGTACTTC. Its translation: CAWTPGGETQYF.

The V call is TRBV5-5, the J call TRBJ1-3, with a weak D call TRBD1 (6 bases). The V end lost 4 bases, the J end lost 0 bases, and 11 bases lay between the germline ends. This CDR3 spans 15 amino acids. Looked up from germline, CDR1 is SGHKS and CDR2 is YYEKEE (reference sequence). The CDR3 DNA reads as TGTGCCAGCAGCCCACCCAGGGGCTCTGGAAACACCATATATTTT. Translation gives CASSPPRGSGNTIYF.

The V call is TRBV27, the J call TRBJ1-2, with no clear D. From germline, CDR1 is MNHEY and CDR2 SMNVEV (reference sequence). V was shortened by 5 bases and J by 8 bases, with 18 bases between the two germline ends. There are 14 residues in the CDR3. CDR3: CASSARTATGGYTF. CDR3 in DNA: TGTGCCAGCAGTGCCCGGACGGCGACGGGGGGCTACACCTTC.

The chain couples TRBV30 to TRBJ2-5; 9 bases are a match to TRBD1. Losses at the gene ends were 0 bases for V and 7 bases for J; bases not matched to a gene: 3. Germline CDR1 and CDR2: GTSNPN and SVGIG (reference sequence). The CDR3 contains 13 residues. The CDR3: CAWSVMGQGTQYF. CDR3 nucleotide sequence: TGTGCCTGGAGTGTAATGGGACAGGGGACCCAGTACTTC.

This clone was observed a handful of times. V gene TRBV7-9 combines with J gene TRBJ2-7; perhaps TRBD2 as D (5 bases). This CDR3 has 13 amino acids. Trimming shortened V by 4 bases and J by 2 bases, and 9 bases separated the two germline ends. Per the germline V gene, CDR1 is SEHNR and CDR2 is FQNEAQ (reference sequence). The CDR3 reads CASSSLEAYEQYF. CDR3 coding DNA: TGTGCCAGCAGCTCCCTGGAGGCCTACGAGCAGTACTTC.

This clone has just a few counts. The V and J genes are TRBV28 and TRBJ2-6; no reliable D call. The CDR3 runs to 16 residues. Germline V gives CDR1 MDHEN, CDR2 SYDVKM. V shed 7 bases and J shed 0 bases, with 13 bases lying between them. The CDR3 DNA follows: TGTGCCAGCACTATCAGCGAGCTCTCTGGGGCCAACGTCCTGACTTTC. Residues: CASTISELSGANVLTF. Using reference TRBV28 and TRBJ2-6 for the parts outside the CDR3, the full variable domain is DVKVTQSSRYLVKRTGEKVFLECVQDMDHENMFWYRQDPGLGLRLIYFSYDVKMKEKGDIPEGYSVSREKKERFSLILESASTNQTSMYLCASTISELSGANVLTFGAGSRLTVL.

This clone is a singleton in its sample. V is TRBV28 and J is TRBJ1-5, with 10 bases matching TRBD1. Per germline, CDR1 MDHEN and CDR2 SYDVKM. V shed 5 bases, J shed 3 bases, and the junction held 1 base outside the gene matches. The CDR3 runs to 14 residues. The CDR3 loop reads CASSGQGVNQPQHF. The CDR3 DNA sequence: TGTGCCAGCAGTGGACAGGGGGTCAATCAGCCCCAGCATTTT.

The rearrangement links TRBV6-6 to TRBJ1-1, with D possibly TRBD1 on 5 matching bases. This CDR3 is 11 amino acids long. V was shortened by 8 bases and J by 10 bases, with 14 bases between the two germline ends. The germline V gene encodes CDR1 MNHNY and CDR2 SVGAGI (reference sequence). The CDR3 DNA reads TGTGCCAGCTTCGGGGGTGAGGGAGCTTTCTTT. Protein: CASFGGEGAFF.

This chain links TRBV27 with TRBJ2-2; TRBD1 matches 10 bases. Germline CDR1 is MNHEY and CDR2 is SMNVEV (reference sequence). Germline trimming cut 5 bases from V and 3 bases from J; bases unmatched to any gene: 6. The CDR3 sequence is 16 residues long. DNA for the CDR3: TGTGCCAGCAGTCTCCCCGGGACAGGGGACACCGGGGAGCTGTTTTTT. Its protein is CASSLPGTGDTGELFF.

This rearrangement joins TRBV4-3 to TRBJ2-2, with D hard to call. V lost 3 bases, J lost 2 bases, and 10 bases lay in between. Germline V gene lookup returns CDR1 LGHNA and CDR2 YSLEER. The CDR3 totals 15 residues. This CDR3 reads CASSHSYLNTGELFF. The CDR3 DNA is TGCGCCAGCAGCCATTCTTACCTAAACACCGGGGAGCTGTTTTTT.

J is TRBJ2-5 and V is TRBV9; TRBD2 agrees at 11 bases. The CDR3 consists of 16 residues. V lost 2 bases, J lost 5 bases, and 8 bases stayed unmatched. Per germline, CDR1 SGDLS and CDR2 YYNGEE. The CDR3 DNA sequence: TGTGCCAGCAGCGTGGGTAGCGGGAGGGCCTCGGAGACCCAGTACTTC. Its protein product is CASSVGSGRASETQYF.

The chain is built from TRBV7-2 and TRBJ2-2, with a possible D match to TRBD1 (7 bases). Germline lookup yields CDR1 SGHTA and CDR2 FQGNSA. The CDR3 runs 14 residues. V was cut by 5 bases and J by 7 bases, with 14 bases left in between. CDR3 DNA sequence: TGTGCCAGCAGCCCCCAGGGGGGAAACGGGGAGCTGTTTTTT. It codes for CASSPQGGNGELFF.

The CDR3 spells CASSLLPLAGAGYNEQFF. In nucleotides, the CDR3 is TGTGCCAGCAGTTTACTACCGCTAGCGGGAGCAGGGTACAATGAGCAGTTCTTC. V usage is TRBV27 and J usage is TRBJ2-1; TRBD2 aligns across 10 bases. V trimming: 2 bases; J trimming: 4 bases; junction bases outside the gene matches: 11. In germline, CDR1 is MNHEY, CDR2 SMNVEV (reference sequence). The CDR3 runs 18 residues.